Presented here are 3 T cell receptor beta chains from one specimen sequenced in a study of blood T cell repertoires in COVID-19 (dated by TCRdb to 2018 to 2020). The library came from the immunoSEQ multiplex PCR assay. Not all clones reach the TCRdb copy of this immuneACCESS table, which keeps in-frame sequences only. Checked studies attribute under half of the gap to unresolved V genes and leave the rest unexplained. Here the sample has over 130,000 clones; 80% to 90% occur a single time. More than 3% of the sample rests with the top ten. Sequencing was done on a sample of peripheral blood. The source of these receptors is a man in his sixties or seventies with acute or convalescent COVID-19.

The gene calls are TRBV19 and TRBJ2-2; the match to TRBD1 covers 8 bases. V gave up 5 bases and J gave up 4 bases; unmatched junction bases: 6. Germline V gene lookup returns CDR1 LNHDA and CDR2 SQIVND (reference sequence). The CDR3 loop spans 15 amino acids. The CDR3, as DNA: TGTGCCAGTAGTTTTGGGACAGGAGGCACCGGGGAGCTGTTTTTT. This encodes CASSFGTGGTGELFF.

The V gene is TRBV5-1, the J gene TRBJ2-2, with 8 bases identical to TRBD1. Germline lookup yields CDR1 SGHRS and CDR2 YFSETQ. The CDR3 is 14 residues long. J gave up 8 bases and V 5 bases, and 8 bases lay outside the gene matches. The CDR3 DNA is TGCGCCAGCAGGCAAGACAGGGGCCCAGGGGAGCTGTTTTTT. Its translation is CASRQDRGPGELFF.

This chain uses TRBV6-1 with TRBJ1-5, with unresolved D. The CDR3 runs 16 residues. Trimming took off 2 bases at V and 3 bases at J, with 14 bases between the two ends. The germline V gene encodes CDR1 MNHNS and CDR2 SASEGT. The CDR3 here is CASSEKVGTVNQPQHF. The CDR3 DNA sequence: TGTGCCAGCAGTGAAAAGGTTGGTACAGTCAATCAGCCCCAGCATTTT.